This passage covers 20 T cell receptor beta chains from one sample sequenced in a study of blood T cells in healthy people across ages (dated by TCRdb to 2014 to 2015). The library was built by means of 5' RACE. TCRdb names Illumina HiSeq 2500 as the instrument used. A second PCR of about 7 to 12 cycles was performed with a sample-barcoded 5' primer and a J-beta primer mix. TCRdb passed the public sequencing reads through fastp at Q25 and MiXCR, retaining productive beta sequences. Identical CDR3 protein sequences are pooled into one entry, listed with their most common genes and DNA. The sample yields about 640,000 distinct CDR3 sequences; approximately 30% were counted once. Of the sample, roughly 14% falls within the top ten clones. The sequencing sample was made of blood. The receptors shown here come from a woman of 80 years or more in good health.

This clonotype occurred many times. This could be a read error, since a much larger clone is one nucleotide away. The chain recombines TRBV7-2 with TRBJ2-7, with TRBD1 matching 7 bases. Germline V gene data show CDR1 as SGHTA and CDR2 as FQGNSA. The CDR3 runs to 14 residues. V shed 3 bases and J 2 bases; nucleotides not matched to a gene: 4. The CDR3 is CASSLGQWAYEQYF. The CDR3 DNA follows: TGTGCCAGCAGCTTGGGACAGTGGGCCTACGAGCAGTACTTC.

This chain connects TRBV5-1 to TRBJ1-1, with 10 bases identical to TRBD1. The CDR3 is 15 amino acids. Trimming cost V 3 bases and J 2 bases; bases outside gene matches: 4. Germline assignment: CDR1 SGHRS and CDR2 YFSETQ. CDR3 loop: CASSWRTGGNTEAFF. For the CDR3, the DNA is TGCGCCAGCAGCTGGAGGACAGGGGGAAACACTGAAGCTTTCTTT. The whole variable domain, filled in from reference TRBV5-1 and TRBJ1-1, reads KAGVTQTPRYLIKTRGQQVTLSCSPISGHRSVSWYQQTPGQGLQFLFEYFSETQRNKGNFPGRFSGRQFSNSRSEMNVSTLELGDSALYLCASSWRTGGNTEAFFGQGTRLTVV.

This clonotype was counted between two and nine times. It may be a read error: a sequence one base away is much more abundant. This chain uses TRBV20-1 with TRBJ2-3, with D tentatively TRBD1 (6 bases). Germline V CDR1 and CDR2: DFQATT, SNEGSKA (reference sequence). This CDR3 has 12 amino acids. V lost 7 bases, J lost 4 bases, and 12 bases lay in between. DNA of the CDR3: TGCAGTGTCGGGACAAAGGCAGATACGCAGTATTTT. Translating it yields CSVGTKADTQYF.

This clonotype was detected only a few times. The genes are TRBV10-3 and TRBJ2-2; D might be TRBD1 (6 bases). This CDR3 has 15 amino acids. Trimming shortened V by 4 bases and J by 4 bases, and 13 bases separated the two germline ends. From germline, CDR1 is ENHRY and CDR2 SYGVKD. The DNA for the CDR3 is TGTGCCATCAGTGCGGGCAGGGGCGTCACCGGGGAGCTGTTTTTT. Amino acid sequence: CAISAGRGVTGELFF.

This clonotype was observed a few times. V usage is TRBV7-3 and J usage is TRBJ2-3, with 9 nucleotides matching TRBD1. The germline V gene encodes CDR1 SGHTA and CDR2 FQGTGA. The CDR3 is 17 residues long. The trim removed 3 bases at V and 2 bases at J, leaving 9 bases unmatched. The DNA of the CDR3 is TGTGCCAGCAGCTTCTTCCCCGGGACAGGGTACACAGATACGCAGTATTTT. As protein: CASSFFPGTGYTDTQYF.

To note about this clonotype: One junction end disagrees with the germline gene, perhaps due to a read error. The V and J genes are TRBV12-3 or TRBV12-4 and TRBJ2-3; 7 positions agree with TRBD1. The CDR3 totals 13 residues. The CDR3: CASSRDRADAQYF. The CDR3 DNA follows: TGTGCCAGCAGTAGGGACAGAGCAGATGCGCAGTATTTT.

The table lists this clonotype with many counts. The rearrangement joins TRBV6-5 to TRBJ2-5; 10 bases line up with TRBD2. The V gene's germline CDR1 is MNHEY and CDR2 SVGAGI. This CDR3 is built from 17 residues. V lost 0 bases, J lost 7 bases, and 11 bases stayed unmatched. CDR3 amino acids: CASSYSMVAGGVGTQYF. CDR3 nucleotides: TGTGCCAGCAGTTACTCGATGGTAGCGGGGGGTGTTGGGACCCAGTACTTC.

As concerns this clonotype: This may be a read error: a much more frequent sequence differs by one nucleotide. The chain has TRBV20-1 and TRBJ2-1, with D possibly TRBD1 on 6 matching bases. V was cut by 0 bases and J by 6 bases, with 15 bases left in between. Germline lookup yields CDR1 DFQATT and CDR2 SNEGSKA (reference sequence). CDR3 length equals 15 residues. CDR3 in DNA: TGCAGTGCTAGAGATCGGAGGCAGGGGAGCAATGAGCAGTTCTTC. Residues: CSARDRRQGSNEQFF.

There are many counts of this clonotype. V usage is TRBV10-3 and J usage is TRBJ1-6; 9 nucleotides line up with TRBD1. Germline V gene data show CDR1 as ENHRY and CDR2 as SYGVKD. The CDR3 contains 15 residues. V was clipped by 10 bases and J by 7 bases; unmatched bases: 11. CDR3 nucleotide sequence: TGTGCCACATCACCGGGACAGGGAGTGAATTCACCCCTCCACTTT. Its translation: CATSPGQGVNSPLHF.

The CDR3 region is CASSWAAEQETQYF. CDR3 bases: TGCGCCAGCAGCTGGGCGGCGGAACAAGAGACCCAGTACTTC. The chain links TRBV5-1 to TRBJ2-5; the D is unclear. Germline V gives CDR1 SGHRS, CDR2 YFSETQ. V was pared by 3 bases and J by 2 bases, with 11 bases between. The CDR3 consists of 14 residues. The full variable domain, with the rest looked up from reference TRBV5-1 and TRBJ2-5, is KAGVTQTPRYLIKTRGQQVTLSCSPISGHRSVSWYQQTPGQGLQFLFEYFSETQRNKGNFPGRFSGRQFSNSRSEMNVSTLELGDSALYLCASSWAAEQETQYFGPGTRLLVL.

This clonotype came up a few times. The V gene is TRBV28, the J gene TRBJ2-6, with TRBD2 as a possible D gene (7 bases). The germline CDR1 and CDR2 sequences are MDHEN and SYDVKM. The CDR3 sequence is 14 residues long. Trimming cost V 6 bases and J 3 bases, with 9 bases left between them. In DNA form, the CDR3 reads TGTGCCAGCAGAGGGGGGGTTGGGGCCAACGTCCTGACTTTC. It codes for CASRGGVGANVLTF.

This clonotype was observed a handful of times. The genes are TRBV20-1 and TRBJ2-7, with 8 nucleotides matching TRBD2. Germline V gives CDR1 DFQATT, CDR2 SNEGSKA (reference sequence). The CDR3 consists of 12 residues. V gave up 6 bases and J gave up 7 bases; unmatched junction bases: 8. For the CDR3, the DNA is TGCAGTGCCAACCGGGGGGGGCATGAGCAGTACTTC. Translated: CSANRGGHEQYF.

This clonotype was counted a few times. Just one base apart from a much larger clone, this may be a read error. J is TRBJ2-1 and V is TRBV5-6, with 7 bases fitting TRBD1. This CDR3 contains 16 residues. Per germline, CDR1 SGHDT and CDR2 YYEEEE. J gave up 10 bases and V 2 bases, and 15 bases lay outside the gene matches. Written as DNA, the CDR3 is TGTGCCAGCAGCTTATTCCGACAGGGTCTTACCTACGAGCAGTTCTTC. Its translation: CASSLFRQGLTYEQFF.

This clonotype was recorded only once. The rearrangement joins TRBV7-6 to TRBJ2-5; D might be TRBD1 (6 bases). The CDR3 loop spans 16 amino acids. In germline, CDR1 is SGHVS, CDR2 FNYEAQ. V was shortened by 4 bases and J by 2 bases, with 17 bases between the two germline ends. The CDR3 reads CASSYGLRDRQETQYF. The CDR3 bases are TGTGCCAGCAGCTACGGGCTCCGAGACAGGCAAGAGACCCAGTACTTC.

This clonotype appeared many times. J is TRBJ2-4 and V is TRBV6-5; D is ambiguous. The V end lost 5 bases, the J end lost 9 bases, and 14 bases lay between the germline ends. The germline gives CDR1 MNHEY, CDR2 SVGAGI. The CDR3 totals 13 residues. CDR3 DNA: TGTGCCAGCAGTCCCCGCGACAACAGCATTCAGTACTTC. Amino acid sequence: CASSPRDNSIQYF.

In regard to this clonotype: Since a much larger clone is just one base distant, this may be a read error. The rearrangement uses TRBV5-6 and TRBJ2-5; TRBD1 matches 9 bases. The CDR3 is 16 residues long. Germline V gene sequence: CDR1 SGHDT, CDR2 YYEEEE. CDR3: CASGLLSQGAAETQYF. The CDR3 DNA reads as TGTGCCAGCGGCTTGCTTTCACAGGGGGCGGCTGAGACCCAGTACTTC.

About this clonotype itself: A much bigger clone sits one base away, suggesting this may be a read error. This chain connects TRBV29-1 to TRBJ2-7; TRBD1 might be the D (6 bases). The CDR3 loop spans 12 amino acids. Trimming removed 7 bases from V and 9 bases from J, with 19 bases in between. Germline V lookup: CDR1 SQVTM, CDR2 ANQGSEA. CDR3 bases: TGCAGCGGTGGACAGTCCCGACGAGGGCAGTACTTC. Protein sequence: CSGGQSRRGQYF.

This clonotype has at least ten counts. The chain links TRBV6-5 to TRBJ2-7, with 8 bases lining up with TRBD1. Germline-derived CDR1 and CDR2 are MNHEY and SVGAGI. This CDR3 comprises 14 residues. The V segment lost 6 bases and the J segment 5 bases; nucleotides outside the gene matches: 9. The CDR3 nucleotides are TGTGCCAGCAGATACGACAGGGGTGACCACGAGCAGTACTTC. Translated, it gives CASRYDRGDHEQYF.

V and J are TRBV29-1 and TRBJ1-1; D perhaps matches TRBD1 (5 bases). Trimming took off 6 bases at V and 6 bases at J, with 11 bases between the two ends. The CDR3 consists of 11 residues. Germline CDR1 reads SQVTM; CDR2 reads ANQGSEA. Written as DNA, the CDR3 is TGCAGCGTCATTGGGGCGGCTGAAGCTTTCTTT. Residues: CSVIGAAEAFF.

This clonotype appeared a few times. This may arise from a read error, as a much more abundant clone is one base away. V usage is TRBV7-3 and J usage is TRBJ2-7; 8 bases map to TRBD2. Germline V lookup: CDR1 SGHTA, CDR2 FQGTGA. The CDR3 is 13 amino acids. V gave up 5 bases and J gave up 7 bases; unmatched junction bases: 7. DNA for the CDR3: TGTGCCAGCAGCCGCGGACTAGCCCATGAGCAGTACTTC. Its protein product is CASSRGLAHEQYF.